The 18 T cell receptor beta chains below come from one sample, sequenced in a study of blood T cell repertoires in COVID-19. The method was immunoSEQ multiplex PCR; TCRdb's version includes in-frame clones alone and lacks a portion of them. The top ten clones hold roughly 0.9% of a sample with approximately 340,000 clones, 80% to 95% of them seen once. The specimen sequenced was PBMCs or T cells enriched from blood (not recorded which). Receptors originate from a woman in her forties who had been exposed to COVID-19.

The chain couples TRBV5-8 to TRBJ2-5, with TRBD2 identical over 12 bases. This CDR3 spans 20 amino acids. The germline gives CDR1 SGHTS, CDR2 YDEGEE. V was clipped by 0 bases and J by 4 bases; unmatched bases: 16. The chain's CDR3 is CASSLGWGPGLAGLSETQYF. The CDR3 DNA reads as TGTGCCAGCAGCTTGGGTTGGGGCCCCGGACTAGCGGGATTATCAGAGACCCAGTACTTC.

This chain links TRBV6-5 with TRBJ2-7; D is possibly TRBD2 (6 bases). Germline CDR1 MNHEY, CDR2 SVGAGI. Between the trimmed V and J ends, which lost 0 bases and 4 bases, there was a span of 13 bases. This CDR3 has 15 amino acids. The CDR3 DNA reads TGTGCCAGCAGTTACTCGAGGGACCTAGCGTACGAGCAGTACTTC. It yields the protein CASSYSRDLAYEQYF.

V usage is TRBV5-4 and J usage is TRBJ1-2; TRBD1 matches at 9 bases. This CDR3 has 17 amino acids. The V and J ends lost 4 bases and 4 bases, in that order; junction bases with no gene match: 14. CDR1 and CDR2 from the germline V gene are SGHNT and YYREEE (reference sequence). CDR3 protein: CASSRTRPGTGSYGYTF. For the CDR3, the DNA is TGTGCCAGCAGCCGAACACGGCCCGGGACAGGGTCCTATGGCTACACCTTC.

The chain is built from TRBV9 and TRBJ2-5, with a tentative D call TRBD1 (5 bases). Trimming left V 0 bases short and J 5 bases short, with 11 bases between. The CDR3 has 14 amino acids. Germline CDR1 SGDLS, CDR2 YYNGEE. The CDR3, as DNA: TGTGCCAGCAGCGTAGCTAGGGGTGGGGAGACCCAGTACTTC. This sequence encodes CASSVARGGETQYF. Full variable domain (outside the CDR3, taken from reference TRBV9 and TRBJ2-5): DSGVTQTPKHLITATGQRVTLRCSPRSGDLSVYWYQQSLDQGLQFLIQYYNGEERAKGNILERFSAQQFPDLHSELNLSSLELGDSALYFCASSVARGGETQYFGPGTRLLVL.

The chain combines TRBV11-3 with TRBJ2-1; no firm D call. V lost 3 bases to trimming and J lost 8 bases, with 17 bases between them. The CDR3 spans 15 residues. The germline V gene has CDR1 SGHNT and CDR2 YENEEA. The CDR3: CASSFRSRSEDEQFF. CDR3 nucleotides: TGTGCCAGCAGCTTTCGGTCTAGAAGCGAGGATGAGCAGTTCTTC. Drawing the rest from reference TRBV11-3 and TRBJ2-1, the complete variable domain is EAGVVQSPRYKIIEKKQPVAFWCNPISGHNTLYWYLQNLGQGPELLIRYENEEAVDDSQLPKDRFSAERLKGVDSTLKIQPAELGDSAVYLCASSFRSRSEDEQFFGPGTRLTVL.

V is TRBV29-1 and J is TRBJ1-4; 8 bases line up with TRBD1. The germline V gene has CDR1 SQVTM and CDR2 ANQGSEA. The CDR3 runs to 14 residues. V dropped 3 bases and J dropped 8; count of bases not matched to a gene: 8. CDR3 sequence: CSVDSGQGVEKLFF. In nucleotides, the CDR3 is TGCAGCGTTGATTCCGGACAGGGAGTGGAAAAACTGTTTTTT.

The chain is built from TRBV29-1 and TRBJ2-5, with D maybe TRBD1 (5 bases). The V end lost 0 bases, the J end lost 5 bases, and 10 bases lay between the germline ends. This CDR3 is 13 amino acids long. The germline CDR1 and CDR2 sequences are SQVTM and ANQGSEA. The CDR3 here is CSVEDQGLETQYF. CDR3 sequence (DNA): TGCAGCGTTGAAGATCAGGGCCTTGAGACCCAGTACTTC.

The rearrangement uses TRBV24-1 and TRBJ2-1; 12 bases are shared with TRBD2. The CDR3 contains 19 residues. From germline, CDR1 is KGHDR and CDR2 SFDVKD. Germline trimming cut 4 bases from V and 2 bases from J; bases unmatched to any gene: 11. The CDR3 DNA is TGTGCCACCAGTGACCCCTCGGCTAGCGGGAGGGCCCCCTACAATGAGCAGTTCTTC. Translation gives CATSDPSASGRAPYNEQFF.

V and J are TRBV3-1 (or the pseudogene TRBV3-2) and TRBJ2-7; D is uncertain. This CDR3 comprises 15 residues. V was pared by 4 bases and J by 5 bases, with 18 bases between. CDR1 and CDR2 (germline): LGHDT, YNNKEL (reference sequence). CDR3 nucleotide sequence: TGTGCCAGCAGCCCGAGGCCTCTCCCCCCCCACGAGCAGTACTTC. This translates into CASSPRPLPPHEQYF.

The chain couples TRBV5-6 to TRBJ1-2; possible D gene TRBD1, 6 bases. CDR3 length: 14 amino acids. V was pared by 4 bases and J by 7 bases, with 17 bases between. CDR1 and CDR2 from the germline V gene are SGHDT and YYEEEE. The CDR3 reads CASSIDTGLAGYTF. The CDR3, as DNA: TGTGCCAGCAGCATTGATACAGGGTTGGCTGGCTACACCTTC.

The chain employs TRBV27 and TRBJ1-2; D not resolved. Trimming stripped 0 bases from V and 4 bases from J, with 9 bases between. CDR3 size: 14 residues. Germline-derived CDR1 and CDR2 are MNHEY and SMNVEV (reference sequence). CDR3 in amino acids: CASSLSRPSYGYTF. CDR3 bases: TGTGCCAGCAGTTTATCGAGGCCGTCCTATGGCTACACCTTC.

V usage is TRBV2 and J usage is TRBJ1-3, with D perhaps matching TRBD1 (5 bases). The germline CDR1 and CDR2 sequences are SNHLY and FYNNEI. Trimming pared 6 bases from V and 4 bases from J, leaving 10 bases between. The length of the CDR3 is 13 residues. DNA for the CDR3: TGTGCCAGCAGAAAAAGGGGAGGAAACACCATATATTTT. This codes for CASRKRGGNTIYF.

This chain links TRBV6-6 with TRBJ2-7; no clear D gene. V shed 0 bases and J shed 2 bases, with 11 bases lying between them. Germline CDR1 reads MNHNY; CDR2 reads SVGAGI (reference sequence). The CDR3 is 15 residues long. CDR3 loop: CASSYSSARTYEQYF. The CDR3 DNA sequence: TGTGCCAGCAGTTACTCAAGCGCCCGAACCTACGAGCAGTACTTC.

The V and J genes are TRBV19 and TRBJ2-1, with D possibly being TRBD1 (6 bases). V was pared by 6 bases and J by 6 bases, with 24 bases between. There are 17 residues in the CDR3. The V gene's germline CDR1 is LNHDA and CDR2 SQIVND (reference sequence). CDR3 sequence (DNA): TGTGCCAGTAGGACCGTGGGGGCGGAGCCATTCTCCAATGAGCAGTTCTTC. Protein: CASRTVGAEPFSNEQFF.

The CDR3 DNA reads TGTGCCAGCTCCTCCGGGACAGCAAATGAAAAACTGTTTTTT. This codes for CASSSGTANEKLFF. The chain couples TRBV18 to TRBJ1-4, with TRBD1 identical over 7 bases. This CDR3 is 14 amino acids long. After removal of 6 bases from V and 5 bases from J, the junction contained 6 bases not matched to a gene. Germline CDR1 is KGHSH and CDR2 is LQKENI.

The rearrangement uses TRBV5-1 and TRBJ1-6; TRBD1 aligns across 9 bases. There are 15 residues in the CDR3. The germline CDR1 and CDR2 sequences are SGHRS and YFSETQ. V gave up 4 bases and J gave up 5 bases; unmatched junction bases: 4. The CDR3 here is CASSLDRGNNSPLHF. DNA for the CDR3: TGCGCCAGCAGCCTGGACAGGGGAAATAATTCACCCCTCCACTTT.

This clone has just one count. V and J are TRBV9 and TRBJ2-1; 7 positions match TRBD1. There are 17 residues in the CDR3. V was clipped by 3 bases and J by 0 bases; unmatched bases: 9. Germline values: CDR1 SGDLS, CDR2 YYNGEE. CDR3 DNA sequence: TGTGCCAGCAGCGAGGGGGCAGCTTTTGGCTCCTACAATGAGCAGTTCTTC. It specifies CASSEGAAFGSYNEQFF.

This clone was recorded once. The chain carries TRBV5-1 and TRBJ1-1; TRBD1 matches 12 bases. This CDR3 spans 17 amino acids. Per the germline V gene, CDR1 is SGHRS and CDR2 is YFSETQ. V dropped 0 bases and J dropped 4; count of bases not matched to a gene: 7. The CDR3 reads CASSLGGTGGDSTEAFF. As DNA, the CDR3 is TGCGCCAGCAGCTTGGGTGGGACAGGGGGCGATAGCACTGAAGCTTTCTTT.